This entry features one T cell receptor (beta chain) sequence. The sample belongs to a study of control samples from healthy donors and cancer patients. Generated by immunoSEQ multiplex PCR, the TCRdb table keeps only in-frame clones and is missing some. Counted here are more than 85,000 clones, roughly 90% occurring once; the ten biggest clones make up less than 4%. Sequenced sample: PBMCs. The source is a woman aged 55 to 70 with lung cancer.

The CDR3 region is CASSERGGRNTEAFF. The CDR3 DNA is TGTGCCAGCAGTGAACGCGGAGGGCGAAACACTGAAGCTTTCTTT. The J gene is TRBJ1-1, the V gene TRBV2; no clear D gene. Germline CDR1 SNHLY, CDR2 FYNNEI. The CDR3 sequence is 15 residues long. V lost 2 bases, J lost 2 bases, and 12 bases lay in between.